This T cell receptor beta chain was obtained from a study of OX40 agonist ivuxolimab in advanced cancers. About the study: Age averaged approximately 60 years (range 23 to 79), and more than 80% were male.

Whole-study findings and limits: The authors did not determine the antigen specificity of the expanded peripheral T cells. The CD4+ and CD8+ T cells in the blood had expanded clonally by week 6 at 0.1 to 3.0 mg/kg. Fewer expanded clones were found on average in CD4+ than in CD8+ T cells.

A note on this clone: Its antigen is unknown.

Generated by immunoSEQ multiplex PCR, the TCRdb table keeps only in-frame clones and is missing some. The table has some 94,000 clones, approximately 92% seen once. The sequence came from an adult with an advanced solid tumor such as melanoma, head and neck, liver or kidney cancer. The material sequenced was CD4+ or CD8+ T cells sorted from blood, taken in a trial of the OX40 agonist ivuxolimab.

CDR3 sequence reads: CASSRQGNEQFF. Written as DNA, the CDR3 is TGTGCCAGCAGCAGACAGGGCAATGAGCAGTTCTTC. The chain joins TRBV6-5 to TRBJ2-1; 7 nucleotides align to TRBD1. Trimming at V came to 6 bases and at J to 6 bases, leaving 2 bases not matched to a gene. CDR1 and CDR2 from the germline V gene are MNHEY and SVGAGI. The CDR3 totals 12 residues.